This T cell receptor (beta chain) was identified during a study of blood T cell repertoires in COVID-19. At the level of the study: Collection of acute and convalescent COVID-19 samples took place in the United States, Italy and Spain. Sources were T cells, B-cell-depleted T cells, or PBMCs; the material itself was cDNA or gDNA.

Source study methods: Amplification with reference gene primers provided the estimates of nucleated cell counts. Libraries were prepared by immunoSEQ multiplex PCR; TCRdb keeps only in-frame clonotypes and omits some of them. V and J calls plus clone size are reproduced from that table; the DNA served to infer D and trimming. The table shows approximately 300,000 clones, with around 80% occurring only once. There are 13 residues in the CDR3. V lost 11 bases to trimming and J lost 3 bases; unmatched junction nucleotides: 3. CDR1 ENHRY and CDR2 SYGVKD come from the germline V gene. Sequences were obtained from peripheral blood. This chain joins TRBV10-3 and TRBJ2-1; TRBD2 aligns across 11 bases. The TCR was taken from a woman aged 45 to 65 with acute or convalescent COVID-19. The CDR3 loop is CAVTSGDYNEQFF. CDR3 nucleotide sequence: TGTGCCGTGACTAGCGGGGACTACAATGAGCAGTTCTTC.